The TCR beta chain under discussion was sequenced for a study of T cells in Graves' hyperthyroidism and ophthalmopathy. Concerning this clonotype itself: The antigen remains undetermined.

Broader study findings: Also found in blood were most expanded thyroid clonotypes above 0.001.

CDR3 length: 13 residues. From germline, CDR1 is MNHEY and CDR2 SMNVEV (reference sequence). V was cut by 3 bases and J by 6 bases, with 11 bases left in between. Researchers took RNA transcripts and amplified the TCR beta CDR3 regions from them. TCR CDR3 underwent first-round RT-PCR with the HTBI primer set. MiXCR was run by TCRdb on the multiplex PCR reads, yielding one entry per CDR3 protein. The table lists hundreds of thousands of distinct CDR3 sequences, about 45% of them singletons, with less than 8.5% in the top ten. The V gene is TRBV27, the J gene TRBJ1-1; unclear D gene. The sequenced sample was peripheral blood or thyroid tissue (not recorded which). This receptor was obtained from an adult man with Graves' disease, either hyperthyroidism or ophthalmopathy (not recorded which). Here the CDR3 DNA reads TGTGCCAGCAGTTTGGAAGGTTTCTCTGAAGCTTTCTTT. Translating gives CASSLEGFSEAFF.